A selection of T cell receptor beta chains follows, all from one sample in a study of somatic mutations in cytotoxic T cells in rheumatoid arthritis. Method: immunoSEQ multiplex PCR; TCRdb's copy keeps in-frame clones and lacks some. Found here are 8,500 to 13,000 clones, approximately 71% of them singletons; the top ten hold about 35%. The specimen was CD8+ T cells sorted from blood. The receptors here all came from an adult with rheumatoid arthritis. Each CDR3 is given with its conserved first and last residue. The order of the fields is V gene, D gene, CDR3 length, J gene, clone size, CDR3 protein, CDR3 DNA. D genes are given only for firm matches. Size is stated for part of the rows, as once, few or many counts, or as a class when the clone is expanded.

TRBV4-2	.	16	TRBJ1-1	.	CASSQEIRGGNTEAFF	TGTGCCAGCAGCCAAGAGATACGGGGAGGGAACACTGAAGCTTTCTTT
TRBV4-3	.	14	TRBJ2-7	.	CASSQYGGSYEQYF	TGCGCCAGCAGCCAATACGGGGGCTCCTACGAGCAGTACTTC
TRBV15	.	15	TRBJ1-4	once	CATSRVTGPNEKLFF	TGTGCCACCAGCAGAGTAACAGGGCCGAATGAAAAACTGTTTTTT
TRBV29-1	TRBD1	13	TRBJ1-1	.	CSAVALWDRGAFF	TGCAGCGCCGTGGCCCTTTGGGACAGGGGAGCTTTCTTT
TRBV25-1	TRBD2	14	TRBJ2-1	few	CASSWTSLNNEQFF	TGTGCCAGCAGTTGGACTAGTCTAAACAATGAGCAGTTCTTC
TRBV28	.	14	TRBJ2-7	.	CASSFGASSYEQYF	TGTGCCAGCAGTTTTGGGGCAAGCTCCTACGAGCAGTACTTC
TRBV4-2	.	14	TRBJ1-2	few	CASSPSLGNYGYTF	TGTGCCAGCAGCCCTTCTCTGGGGAACTATGGCTACACCTTC
TRBV6-5	TRBD1	13	TRBJ2-1	.	CASTTGVYNEQFF	TGTGCCAGCACAACAGGGGTCTACAATGAGCAGTTCTTC
TRBV18	TRBD1	16	TRBJ2-7	medium-sized	CASSPGSGQGFYEQYF	TGTGCCAGCTCACCCGGGTCGGGACAGGGATTCTACGAGCAGTACTTC
TRBV27	.	16	TRBJ2-3	.	CASSDNPGTHTDTQYF	TGTGCCAGCAGTGACAATCCCGGAACACACACCGATACGCAGTATTTT
TRBV4-3	.	15	TRBJ1-2	.	CASSQDEGMHYGYTF	TGCGCCAGCAGCCAAGATGAGGGAATGCACTATGGCTACACCTTC
TRBV7-1	.	15	TRBJ2-7	few	CASSPWAGLRYEQYF	TGTGCCAGCAGTCCTTGGGCAGGTTTAAGGTATGAGCAGTACTTC
TRBV11-2	TRBD2	17	TRBJ2-4	.	CASSLEAGAGGDNIQYF	TGTGCCAGCAGCTTAGAGGCAGGCGCGGGGGGTGACAACATTCAGTACTTC
TRBV11-3	TRBD1	15	TRBJ1-2	.	CASSPKDRGNYGYTF	TGTGCCAGCAGCCCCAAGGACAGGGGTAACTATGGCTACACCTTC
TRBV7-9	.	13	TRBJ1-1	.	CAGVREWGTEAFF	TGTGCCGGCGTTCGCGAGTGGGGGACTGAAGCTTTCTTT
TRBV9	TRBD1	16	TRBJ1-1	.	CASSFTADRVNDEAFF	TGTGCCAGCAGCTTCACCGCGGACAGGGTCAACGATGAAGCTTTCTTT
TRBV7-9	.	16	TRBJ2-5	.	CASSFKAETLQETQYF	TGTGCCAGCAGCTTCAAAGCGGAGACTCTACAAGAGACCCAGTACTTC
TRBV10-3	.	13	TRBJ1-1	few	CAIKPDGNTEAFF	TGTGCCATCAAACCCGATGGAAACACTGAAGCTTTCTTT
TRBV6-1	TRBD1	15	TRBJ1-5	.	CASREGTGLDQPQHF	TGTGCCAGCAGGGAGGGGACAGGGTTGGATCAGCCCCAGCATTTT
TRBV11-2	TRBD2	18	TRBJ2-1	.	CASSLEASGGAVYNEQFF	TGTGCCAGCAGCTTAGAAGCTAGCGGGGGGGCTGTCTACAATGAGCAGTTCTTC
TRBV4-1	TRBD1	15	TRBJ1-2	.	CASSQRTGRSGGYTF	TGCGCCAGCAGCCAGAGGACAGGCCGCTCGGGAGGCTACACCTTC
TRBV15	.	15	TRBJ1-1	.	CATSRDEEGATEAFF	TGTGCCACCAGCAGAGATGAGGAGGGAGCCACTGAAGCTTTCTTT
TRBV2	.	14	TRBJ2-1	.	CASSAGDSYNEQFF	TGTGCCAGCAGTGCGGGGGACTCCTACAATGAGCAGTTCTTC
TRBV7-9	.	13	TRBJ2-7	.	CASSSATSYEQYF	TGTGCCAGCAGCTCAGCCACTTCCTACGAGCAGTACTTC
TRBV7-3	.	14	TRBJ2-3	.	CASSSLGRGDTQYF	TGTGCCAGCAGCTCGCTGGGGCGCGGAGATACGCAGTATTTT
TRBV9	.	15	TRBJ1-2	.	CASSSQGTDSYGYTF	TGTGCCAGCAGCTCCCAAGGAACGGACTCCTATGGCTACACCTTC
TRBV6-5	TRBD1	14	TRBJ2-3	.	CASSPGQEADTQYF	TGTGCCAGCAGCCCGGGACAGGAGGCAGATACGCAGTATTTT
TRBV25-1	.	13	TRBJ1-1	few	CASSETENTEAFF	TGTGCCAGCAGCGAGACAGAGAACACTGAAGCTTTCTTT
TRBV7-2	.	13	TRBJ1-5	.	CASSIQGFQPQHF	TGTGCCAGCAGCATACAGGGTTTTCAGCCCCAGCATTTT
TRBV2	.	11	TRBJ2-7	few	CASSDQYEQYF	TGTGCCAGCAGCGATCAGTACGAGCAGTACTTC
TRBV29-1	TRBD1	13	TRBJ2-7	.	CSAPGQGLGEQYF	TGCAGCGCTCCGGGACAGGGACTGGGCGAGCAGTACTTC
TRBV11-2	.	12	TRBJ2-1	few	CASSLGGLEQFF	TGTGCCAGCAGCTTAGGGGGGCTAGAGCAGTTCTTC
TRBV29-1	TRBD2	16	TRBJ2-1	.	CSVAGTSGYSYNEQFF	TGCAGCGTTGCCGGGACTAGCGGGTACTCCTACAATGAGCAGTTCTTC
TRBV19	.	12	TRBJ1-4	once	CASSILGEKLFF	TGTGCCAGTAGTATCCTCGGTGAAAAACTGTTTTTT
TRBV28	.	17	TRBJ1-6	.	CASSGPLESSYNSPLHF	TGTGCCAGCAGTGGGCCCCTCGAGAGCTCCTATAATTCACCCCTCCACTTT
TRBV9	TRBD1	14	TRBJ2-7	.	CASSYGTGSYEQYF	TGTGCCAGCAGCTACGGGACAGGGTCGTACGAGCAGTACTTC
TRBV6-5	TRBD1	15	TRBJ1-2	.	CASSYSLTGDYGYTF	TGTGCCAGCAGTTACTCCTTGACAGGGGACTATGGCTACACCTTC
TRBV7-8	.	18	TRBJ1-3	.	CASSLVDRGEDSGNTIYF	TGTGCCAGCAGCTTAGTTGATAGGGGGGAAGATTCTGGAAACACCATATATTTT
TRBV7-9	.	13	TRBJ1-2	once	CASREGGSYGYTF	TGTGCCAGCAGAGAAGGGGGTAGCTATGGCTACACCTTC
TRBV11-2	.	14	TRBJ1-1	once	CASSLAGMNTEAFF	TGTGCCAGCAGCTTAGCAGGGATGAACACTGAAGCTTTCTTT
TRBV7-9	.	13	TRBJ2-1	.	CASSLEGGLGQFF	TGTGCCAGCAGCTTAGAGGGGGGTTTGGGGCAGTTCTTC
TRBV4-1	.	13	TRBJ1-2	.	CASSRTSGYGYTF	TGCGCCAGCAGCCGGACCTCGGGGTATGGCTACACCTTC
TRBV5-6	.	13	TRBJ2-5	.	CASSFRIQETQYF	TGTGCCAGCAGCTTCCGAATTCAAGAGACCCAGTACTTC
TRBV15	.	15	TRBJ1-5	few	CATSRAGGDNQPQHF	TGTGCCACCAGCAGGGCTGGGGGCGACAATCAGCCCCAGCATTTT
TRBV28	.	15	TRBJ2-7	.	CASSPWAGLRYEQYF	TGTGCCAGCAGTCCTTGGGCAGGTTTAAGGTATGAGCAGTACTTC
TRBV2	.	14	TRBJ1-2	.	CASTRTGYEVGYTF	TGTGCCAGCACCAGGACGGGCTATGAGGTCGGCTACACCTTC
TRBV13	TRBD1	16	TRBJ2-7	few	CASSPPRQGSSYEQYF	TGTGCCAGCAGCCCTCCCCGACAGGGCAGCTCCTACGAGCAGTACTTC
TRBV6-1	.	14	TRBJ1-1	.	CASARGGEGTEAFF	TGTGCCAGCGCCCGAGGGGGGGAGGGCACTGAAGCTTTCTTT
TRBV4-1	TRBD2	16	TRBJ2-7	.	CASTPGTSGGVNEQYF	TGCGCCAGCACCCCTGGGACTAGCGGGGGGGTAAACGAGCAGTACTTC
TRBV28	.	15	TRBJ2-1	.	CASRPGPLSYNEQFF	TGTGCCAGCAGACCCGGGCCACTCTCCTACAATGAGCAGTTCTTC
TRBV7-8	TRBD2	18	TRBJ2-7	.	CASSPGLAGAPSSYEQYF	TGTGCCAGCAGCCCGGGACTAGCGGGGGCGCCGAGCTCCTACGAGCAGTACTTC
TRBV9	.	14	TRBJ2-3	.	CASSSSSITDTQYF	TGTGCCAGCAGCTCAAGTTCCATCACAGATACGCAGTATTTT
TRBV11-2	.	15	TRBJ2-5	.	CASSKSPTYQETQYF	TGTGCCAGCAGCAAGAGCCCCACGTACCAAGAGACCCAGTACTTC
TRBV28	.	15	TRBJ1-5	.	CASSYSPGSNQPQHF	TGTGCCAGCAGTTACTCACCGGGAAGCAATCAGCCCCAGCATTTT
TRBV13	TRBD1	14	TRBJ2-1	.	CASTGTGTEDEQFF	TGTGCCAGTACCGGGACCGGGACAGAAGATGAGCAGTTCTTC
TRBV7-2	TRBD2	15	TRBJ2-5	.	CASSSSGGAVETQYF	TGTGCCAGCAGCTCTAGCGGGGGGGCCGTAGAGACCCAGTACTTC
TRBV27	.	15	TRBJ1-1	.	CASSLLQGVNTEAFF	TGTGCCAGCAGTCTACTACAAGGGGTGAACACTGAAGCTTTCTTT